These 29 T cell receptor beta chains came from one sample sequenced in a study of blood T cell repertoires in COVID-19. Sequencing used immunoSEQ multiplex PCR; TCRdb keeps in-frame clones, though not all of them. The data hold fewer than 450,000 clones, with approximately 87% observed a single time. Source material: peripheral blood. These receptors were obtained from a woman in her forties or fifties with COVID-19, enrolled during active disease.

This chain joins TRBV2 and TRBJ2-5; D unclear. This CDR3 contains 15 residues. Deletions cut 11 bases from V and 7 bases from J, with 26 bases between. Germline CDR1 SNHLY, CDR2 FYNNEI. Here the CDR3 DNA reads TGTGCCGGTTCGGAGTTTGACGTTACCACCGGGACCCAGTACTTC. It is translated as CAGSEFDVTTGTQYF.

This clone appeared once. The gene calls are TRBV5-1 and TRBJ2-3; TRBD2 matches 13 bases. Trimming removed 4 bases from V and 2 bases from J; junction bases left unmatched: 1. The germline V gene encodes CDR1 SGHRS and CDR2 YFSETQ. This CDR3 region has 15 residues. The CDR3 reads CASSGTSGITDTQYF. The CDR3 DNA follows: TGCGCCAGCAGCGGGACTAGCGGGATCACAGATACGCAGTATTTT.

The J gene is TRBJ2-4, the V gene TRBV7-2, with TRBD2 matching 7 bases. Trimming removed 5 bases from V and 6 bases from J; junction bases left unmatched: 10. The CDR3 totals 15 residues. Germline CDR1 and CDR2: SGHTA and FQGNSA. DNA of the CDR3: TGTGCCAGCAGCCCAGGTGGGAGGGCCGGAAACATTCAGTACTTC. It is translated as CASSPGGRAGNIQYF. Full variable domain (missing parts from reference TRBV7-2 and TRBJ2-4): GAGVSQSPSNKVTEKGKDVELRCDPISGHTALYWYRQSLGQGLEFLIYFQGNSAPDKSGLPSDRFSAERTGGSVSTLTIQRTQQEDSAVYLCASSPGGRAGNIQYFGAGTRLSVL.

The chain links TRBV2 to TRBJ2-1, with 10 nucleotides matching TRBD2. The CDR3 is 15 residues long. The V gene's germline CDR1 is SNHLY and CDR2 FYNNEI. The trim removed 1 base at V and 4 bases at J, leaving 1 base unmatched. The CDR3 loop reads CASSEGTSGYNEQFF. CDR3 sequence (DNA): TGTGCCAGCAGTGAAGGGACTAGCGGATACAATGAGCAGTTCTTC.

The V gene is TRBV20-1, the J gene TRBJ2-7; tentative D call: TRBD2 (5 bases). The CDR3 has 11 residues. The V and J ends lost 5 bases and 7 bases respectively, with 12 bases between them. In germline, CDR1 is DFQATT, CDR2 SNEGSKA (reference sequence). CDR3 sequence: CSAPSSGEQYF. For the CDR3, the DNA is TGCAGTGCTCCCTCCTCGGGGGAGCAGTACTTC.

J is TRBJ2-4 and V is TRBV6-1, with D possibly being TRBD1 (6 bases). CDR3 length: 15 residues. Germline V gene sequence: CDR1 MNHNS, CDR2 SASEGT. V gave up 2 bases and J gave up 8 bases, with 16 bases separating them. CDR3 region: CASSEQGMKNDIQYF. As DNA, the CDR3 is TGTGCCAGCAGTGAACAGGGGATGAAGAACGACATTCAGTACTTC.

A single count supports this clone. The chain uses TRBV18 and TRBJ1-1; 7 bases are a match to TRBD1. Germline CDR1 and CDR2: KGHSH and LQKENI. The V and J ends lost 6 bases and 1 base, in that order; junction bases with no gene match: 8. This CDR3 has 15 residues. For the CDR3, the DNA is TGTGCCAGCTCCCTGGGAAGGACAGGGAACACTGAAGCTTTCTTT. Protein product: CASSLGRTGNTEAFF. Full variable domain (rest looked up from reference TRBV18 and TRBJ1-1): NAGVMQNPRHLVRRRGQEARLRCSPMKGHSHVYWYRQLPEEGLKFMVYLQKENIIDESGMPKERFSAEFPKEGPSILRIQQVVRGDSAAYFCASSLGRTGNTEAFFGQGTRLTVV.

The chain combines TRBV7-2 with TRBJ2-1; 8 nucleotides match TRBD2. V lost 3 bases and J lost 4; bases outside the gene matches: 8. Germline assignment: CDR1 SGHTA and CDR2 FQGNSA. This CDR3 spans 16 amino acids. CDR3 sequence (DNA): TGTGCCAGCAGCTTTCACCTCCTAGCGGGTTACAATGAGCAGTTCTTC. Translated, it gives CASSFHLLAGYNEQFF.

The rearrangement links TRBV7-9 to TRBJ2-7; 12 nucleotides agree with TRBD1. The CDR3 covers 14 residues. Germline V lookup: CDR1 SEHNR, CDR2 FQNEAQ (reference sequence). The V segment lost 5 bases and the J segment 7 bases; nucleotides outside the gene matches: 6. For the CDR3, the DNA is TGTGCCAGCAGCCGGGGACAGGGGGCGATGGAGCAGTACTTC. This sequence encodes CASSRGQGAMEQYF.

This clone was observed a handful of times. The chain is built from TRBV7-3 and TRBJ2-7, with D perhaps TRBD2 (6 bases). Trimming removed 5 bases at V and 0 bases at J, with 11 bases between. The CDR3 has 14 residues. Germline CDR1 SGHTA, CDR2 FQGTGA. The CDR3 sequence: CASSLGSPSYEQYF. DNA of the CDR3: TGTGCCAGCAGCCTCGGGAGCCCCTCCTACGAGCAGTACTTC.

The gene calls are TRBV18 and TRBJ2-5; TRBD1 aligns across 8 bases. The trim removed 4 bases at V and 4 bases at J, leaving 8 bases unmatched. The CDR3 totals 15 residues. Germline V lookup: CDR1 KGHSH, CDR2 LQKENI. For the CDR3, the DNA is TGTGCCAGCTCACTTCAGGGACAGGTTGGAGAGACCCAGTACTTC. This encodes CASSLQGQVGETQYF. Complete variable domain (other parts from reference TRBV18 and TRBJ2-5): NAGVMQNPRHLVRRRGQEARLRCSPMKGHSHVYWYRQLPEEGLKFMVYLQKENIIDESGMPKERFSAEFPKEGPSILRIQQVVRGDSAAYFCASSLQGQVGETQYFGPGTRLLVL.

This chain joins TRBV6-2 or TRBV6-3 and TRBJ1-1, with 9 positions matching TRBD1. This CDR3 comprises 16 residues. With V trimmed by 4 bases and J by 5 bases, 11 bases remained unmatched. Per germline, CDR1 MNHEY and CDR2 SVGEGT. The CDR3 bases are TGTGCCAGCAGTTTTTGGACAGGGGCAGGGAGAACTGAAGCTTTCTTT. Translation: CASSFWTGAGRTEAFF.

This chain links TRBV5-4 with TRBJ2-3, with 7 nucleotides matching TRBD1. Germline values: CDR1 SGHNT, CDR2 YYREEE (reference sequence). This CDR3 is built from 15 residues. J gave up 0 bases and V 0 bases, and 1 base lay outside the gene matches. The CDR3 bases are TGTGCCAGCAGCTTGGGGGACAGAAGCACAGATACGCAGTATTTT. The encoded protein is CASSLGDRSTDTQYF.

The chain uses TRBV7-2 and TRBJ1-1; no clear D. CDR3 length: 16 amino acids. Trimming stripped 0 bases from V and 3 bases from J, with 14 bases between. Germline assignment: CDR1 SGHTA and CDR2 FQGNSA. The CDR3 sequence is CASSLAGGLWDTEAFF. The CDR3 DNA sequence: TGTGCCAGCAGCTTAGCGGGAGGGTTATGGGACACTGAAGCTTTCTTT.

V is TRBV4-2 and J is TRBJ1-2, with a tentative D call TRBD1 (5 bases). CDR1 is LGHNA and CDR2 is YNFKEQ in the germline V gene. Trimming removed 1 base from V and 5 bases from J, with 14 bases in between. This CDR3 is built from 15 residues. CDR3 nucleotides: TGTGCCAGCAGCCAAGTACAGGACCTCATTTATGGCTACACCTTC. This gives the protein CASSQVQDLIYGYTF.

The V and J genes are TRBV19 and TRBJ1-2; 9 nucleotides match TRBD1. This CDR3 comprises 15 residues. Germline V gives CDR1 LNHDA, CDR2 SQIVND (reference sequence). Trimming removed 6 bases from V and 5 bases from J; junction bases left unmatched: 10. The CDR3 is CASRTTGGATYGYTF. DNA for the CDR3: TGTGCCAGTAGAACTACAGGGGGCGCGACGTATGGCTACACCTTC.

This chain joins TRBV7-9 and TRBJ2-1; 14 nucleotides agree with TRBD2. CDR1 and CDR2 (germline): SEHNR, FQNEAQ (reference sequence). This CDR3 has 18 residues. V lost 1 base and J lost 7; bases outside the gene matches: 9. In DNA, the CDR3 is TGTGCCAGCAGCTTAGGGAGGACTAGCGGGAGGTCTAGGAATGAGCAGTTCTTC. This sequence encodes CASSLGRTSGRSRNEQFF. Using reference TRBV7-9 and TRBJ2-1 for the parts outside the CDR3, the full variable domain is DTGVSQNPRHKITKRGQNVTFRCDPISEHNRLYWYRQTLGQGPEFLTYFQNEAQLEKSRLLSDRFSAERPKGSFSTLEIQRTEQGDSAMYLCASSLGRTSGRSRNEQFFGPGTRLTVL.

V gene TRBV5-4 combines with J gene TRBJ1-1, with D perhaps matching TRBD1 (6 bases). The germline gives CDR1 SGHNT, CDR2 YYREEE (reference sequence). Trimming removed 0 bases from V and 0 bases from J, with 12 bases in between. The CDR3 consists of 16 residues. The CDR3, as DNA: TGTGCCAGCAGCTTGGGGCAGGGGACATTGAACACTGAAGCTTTCTTT. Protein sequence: CASSLGQGTLNTEAFF.

DNA for the CDR3: TGTGCCAGCAGCCCTATGCCACTAGCGGGAGGGCCGGGCAAAAACATTCAGTACTTC. Translation: CASSPMPLAGGPGKNIQYF. This chain joins TRBV7-9 and TRBJ2-4; the match to TRBD2 covers 13 bases. The germline gives CDR1 SEHNR, CDR2 FQNEAQ (reference sequence). V trimming: 5 bases; J trimming: 3 bases; junction bases outside the gene matches: 13. This CDR3 is 19 amino acids long.

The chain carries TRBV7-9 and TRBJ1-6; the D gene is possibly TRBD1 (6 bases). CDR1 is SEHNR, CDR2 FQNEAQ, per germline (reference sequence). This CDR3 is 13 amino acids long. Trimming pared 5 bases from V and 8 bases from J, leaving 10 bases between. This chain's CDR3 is CASSPRQDSPLHF. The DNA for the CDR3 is TGTGCCAGCAGCCCTCGACAGGATTCACCCCTCCACTTT.

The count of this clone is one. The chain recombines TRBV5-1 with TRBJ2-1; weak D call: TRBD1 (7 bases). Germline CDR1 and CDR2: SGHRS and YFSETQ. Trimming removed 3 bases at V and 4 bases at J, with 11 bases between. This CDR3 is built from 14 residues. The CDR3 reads CASSWRDSYNEQFF. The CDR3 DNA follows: TGCGCCAGCAGCTGGAGGGACAGTTACAATGAGCAGTTCTTC.

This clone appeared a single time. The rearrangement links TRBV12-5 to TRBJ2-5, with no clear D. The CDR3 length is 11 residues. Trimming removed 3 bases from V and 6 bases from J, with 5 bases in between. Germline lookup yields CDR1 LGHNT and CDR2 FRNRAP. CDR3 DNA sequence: TGTGCTAGTGGTTTAGAGAAGACCCAGTACTTC. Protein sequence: CASGLEKTQYF.

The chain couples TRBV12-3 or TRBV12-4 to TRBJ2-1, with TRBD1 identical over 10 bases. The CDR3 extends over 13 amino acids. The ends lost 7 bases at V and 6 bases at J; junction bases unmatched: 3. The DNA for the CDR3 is TGTGCCAGCATCCGGGACAGGGGCAATGAGCAGTTCTTC. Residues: CASIRDRGNEQFF.

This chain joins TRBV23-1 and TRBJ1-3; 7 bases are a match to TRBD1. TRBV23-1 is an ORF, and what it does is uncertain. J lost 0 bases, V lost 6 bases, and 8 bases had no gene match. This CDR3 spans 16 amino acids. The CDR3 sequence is CASSRQGASSGNTIYF. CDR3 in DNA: TGCGCCAGCAGCCGACAGGGCGCAAGCTCTGGAAACACCATATATTTT.

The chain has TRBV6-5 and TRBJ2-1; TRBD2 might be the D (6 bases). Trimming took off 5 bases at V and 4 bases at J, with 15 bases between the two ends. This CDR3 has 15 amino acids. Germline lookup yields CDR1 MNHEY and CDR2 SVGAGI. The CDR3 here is CASSHRDSKYNEQFF. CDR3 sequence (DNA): TGTGCCAGCAGTCACCGGGACTCCAAGTACAATGAGCAGTTCTTC.

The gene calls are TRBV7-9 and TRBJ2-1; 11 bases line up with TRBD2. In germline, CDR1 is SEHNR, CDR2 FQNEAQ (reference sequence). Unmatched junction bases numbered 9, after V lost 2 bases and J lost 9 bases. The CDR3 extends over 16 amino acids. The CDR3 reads CASSLMGLAGGGEQFF. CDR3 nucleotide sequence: TGTGCCAGCAGCTTAATGGGGCTAGCGGGAGGTGGTGAGCAGTTCTTC.

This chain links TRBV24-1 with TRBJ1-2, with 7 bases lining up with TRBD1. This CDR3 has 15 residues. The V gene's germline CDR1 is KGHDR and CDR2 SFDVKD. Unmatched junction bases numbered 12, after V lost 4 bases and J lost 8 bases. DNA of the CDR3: TGTGCCACCAGTGAACGTACGACAGGGAAATCCGGCTACACCTTC. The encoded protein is CATSERTTGKSGYTF.

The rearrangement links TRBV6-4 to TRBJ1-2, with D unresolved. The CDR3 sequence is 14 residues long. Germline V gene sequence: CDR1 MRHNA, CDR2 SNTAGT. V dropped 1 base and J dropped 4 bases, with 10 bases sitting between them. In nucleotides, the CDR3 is TGTGCCAGCAGTGACTTTCCGGGTCCCTATGGCTACACCTTC. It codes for CASSDFPGPYGYTF.

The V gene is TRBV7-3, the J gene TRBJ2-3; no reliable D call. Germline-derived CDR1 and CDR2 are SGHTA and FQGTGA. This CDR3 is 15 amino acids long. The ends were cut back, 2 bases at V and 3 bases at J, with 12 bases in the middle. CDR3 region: CASSLDSLSTDTQYF. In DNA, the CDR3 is TGTGCCAGCAGCTTAGACTCCCTGAGTACAGATACGCAGTATTTT.